This paragraph reports one TCR beta chain. Antigen unknown. This same CDR3 is encoded by further DNA sequences in the sample. Trimming took 0 bases from V and 0 from J, leaving 7 bases between them. The germline V gene encodes CDR1 GTSNPN and CDR2 SVGIG (reference sequence). The length of the CDR3 is 14 residues. The data derive from a study of shared clonotypes between healthy human individuals. Study in general: The plates for each donor numbered three CD4 naive, three CD4 memory, two CD8 naive and one CD8 memory.

The data were produced by immunoSEQ multiplex PCR, yet TCRdb's version contains in-frame clones alone and is incomplete. The table lists about 1 million clones, 65% to 80% of them singletons. Study-level points and caveats: Rarefaction analysis demonstrated incomplete sorted-subset sequencing notwithstanding large depth.

The TCR originated in a man between 18 and 29 years old in good health. Material for sequencing was memory CD4+ T cells sorted from blood. Subset specified: CD45RA-negative fraction. This sequence joins TRBV30 and TRBJ2-3; tentatively, D is TRBD2 (5 bases). The CDR3 DNA sequence: TGTGCCTGGAGTGTTCGGGGAAGCACAGATACGCAGTATTTT. Translated: CAWSVRGSTDTQYF.